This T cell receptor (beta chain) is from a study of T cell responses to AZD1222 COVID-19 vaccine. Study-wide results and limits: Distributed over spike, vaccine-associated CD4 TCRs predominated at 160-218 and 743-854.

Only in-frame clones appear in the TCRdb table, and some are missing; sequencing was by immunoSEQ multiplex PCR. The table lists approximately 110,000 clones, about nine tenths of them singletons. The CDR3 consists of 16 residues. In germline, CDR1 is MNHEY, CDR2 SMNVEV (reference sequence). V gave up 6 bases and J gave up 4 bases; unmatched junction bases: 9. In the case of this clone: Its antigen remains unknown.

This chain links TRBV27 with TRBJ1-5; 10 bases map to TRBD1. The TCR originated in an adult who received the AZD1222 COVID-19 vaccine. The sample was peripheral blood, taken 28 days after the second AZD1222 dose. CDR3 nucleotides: TGTGCCAGCAGACCCATCGACAGGGGGCGAAATCAGCCCCAGCATTTT. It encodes CASRPIDRGRNQPQHF.